This T cell receptor (beta chain) derives from a study of blood T cell repertoires in COVID-19. The CDR3 has 14 amino acids. CDR1 is SGHNT and CDR2 is YENEEA in the germline V gene. Between the trimmed V and J ends, which lost 0 bases and 8 bases, there was a span of 13 bases. Method: immunoSEQ multiplex PCR; TCRdb's copy keeps in-frame clones and lacks some. The sample yields 190,000 or so clones, 85% to 90% seen once. The chain carries TRBV11-3 and TRBJ1-1, with unresolved D. The specimen was peripheral blood. The receptor was derived from a woman in her twenties or thirties with active or convalescent COVID-19. The CDR3: CASSLDHRKAEAFF. CDR3 in DNA: TGTGCCAGCAGCTTAGATCACCGTAAAGCGGAAGCTTTCTTT. Variable domain in full (rest from reference TRBV11-3 and TRBJ1-1): EAGVVQSPRYKIIEKKQPVAFWCNPISGHNTLYWYLQNLGQGPELLIRYENEEAVDDSQLPKDRFSAERLKGVDSTLKIQPAELGDSAVYLCASSLDHRKAEAFFGQGTRLTVV.